A selection of T cell receptor beta chains follows, all from one sample in a study of response to subunit inactivated influenza vaccine. A single record per CDR3 protein comes from TCRdb applying MiXCR to the RT-PCR reads. The sample lists 650,000 or so distinct CDR3 sequences, 13% to 15% occurring once. The sequencing here drew on PBMCs from blood, taken around 15 days before vaccination. The receptors originated from a man aged 50 or older who received an inactivated influenza vaccine. Both conserved end residues are part of each CDR3. The D gene is left open where the match is weak. Some rows mark clone size as missing; the rest say once, few, many or name a class of expanded clone.

>-|few|TRBV20-1|TRBJ2-7
CSARDWGHGGDEQYF
TGCAGTGCTAGAGATTGGGGACATGGGGGGGACGAGCAGTACTTC
>TRBD1|-|TRBV20-1|TRBJ2-7
CSANRDSPWTGDYEQYF
TGCAGTGCTAATAGGGACTCTCCGTGGACAGGGGACTACGAGCAGTACTTC
>-|-|TRBV7-2|TRBJ1-1
CASSSGTSRGTEAFF
TGTGCCAGCAGCTCCGGGACATCGAGGGGGACTGAAGCTTTCTTT
>-|few|TRBV6-5|TRBJ2-5
CASSYSGTHQETQYF
TGTGCCAGCAGTTACTCCGGGACACACCAAGAGACCCAGTACTTC
>-|few|TRBV7-3|TRBJ2-3
CASSLIASATDTQYF
TGTGCCAGCAGCTTAATAGCTAGCGCCACAGATACGCAGTATTTT
>TRBD2|-|TRBV10-2|TRBJ2-1
CASSESQAGYYNEQFF
TGCGCCAGCAGTGAGTCGCAAGCGGGATATTACAATGAGCAGTTCTTC
>TRBD1|-|TRBV28|TRBJ2-7
CASSATGGPYEQYF
TGTGCCAGCAGTGCAACAGGGGGGCCCTACGAGCAGTACTTC
>-|-|TRBV7-9|TRBJ2-1
CASSPWRARREEQFF
TGTGCCAGCAGCCCCTGGCGGGCGAGAAGGGAGGAGCAGTTCTTC
>TRBD2|many|TRBV5-6|TRBJ2-1
CASSLDLMVSGRNNEQFF
TGTGCCAGCAGCTTGGATTTGATGGTCAGCGGGAGAAACAATGAGCAGTTCTTC
>-|many|TRBV24-1|TRBJ2-1
CATSARDHSYNEQFF
TGTGCCACCAGTGCTCGGGACCACTCCTACAATGAGCAGTTCTTC
>-|-|TRBV20-1|TRBJ2-4
CSARDEAGRNIQYF
TGCAGTGCTAGAGATGAGGCAGGTAGAAACATTCAGTACTTC
>-|few|TRBV4-1|TRBJ2-7
CASSQASSQPQYEQYF
TGCGCCAGCAGCCAAGCCTCATCCCAACCTCAATACGAGCAGTACTTC
>TRBD2|-|TRBV2|TRBJ2-7
CASSARTSGPYEQYF
TGTGCCAGCAGCGCCAGGACTAGCGGTCCCTACGAGCAGTACTTC
>-|-|TRBV6-2/TRBV6-3|TRBJ2-1
CASRTQNEQFF
TGTGCCAGCAGAACCCAAAATGAGCAGTTCTTC
>TRBD2|-|TRBV4-2|TRBJ2-2
CASSQVLAGATGELFF
TGTGCCAGCAGCCAAGTCCTAGCGGGGGCCACCGGGGAGCTGTTTTTT
>-|few|TRBV12-3/TRBV12-4|TRBJ2-1
CASSTQGYYNEQFF
TGTGCCAGCAGTACACAAGGATACTACAATGAGCAGTTCTTC
>-|few|TRBV9|TRBJ1-3
CASSASQGSNTIYF
TGTGCCAGCAGCGCTTCGCAGGGATCGAACACCATATATTTT
>TRBD1|-|TRBV28|TRBJ1-6
CASSLRGTGLSPLHF
TGTGCCAGCAGTTTAAGGGGGACAGGGCTTTCACCCCTCCACTTT
>TRBD2|many|TRBV15|TRBJ2-1
CATSRLAGAEQFF
TGTGCCACCAGCAGATTAGCGGGGGCTGAGCAGTTCTTC
>-|few|TRBV7-2|TRBJ1-5
CASSLKRYQPQHF
TGTGCCAGCAGCTTAAAGAGATATCAGCCCCAGCATTTT
>-|-|TRBV7-6|TRBJ2-1
CASSLGWGDNEQFF
TGTGCCAGCAGCTTAGGTTGGGGCGACAATGAGCAGTTCTTC
>-|few|TRBV7-6|TRBJ2-5
CASSLGRLPQETQYF
TGTGCCAGCAGCTTAGGGCGACTACCCCAAGAGACCCAGTACTTC
>-|few|TRBV5-1|TRBJ2-3
CASSLEGYSTDTQYF
TGCGCCAGCAGCTTGGAGGGGTATAGCACAGATACGCAGTATTTT
>-|-|TRBV12-3/TRBV12-4|TRBJ1-2
CATGEGGYGYTF
TGTGCCACCGGCGAGGGTGGCTATGGCTACACCTTC
>-|-|TRBV21-1|TRBJ2-7
CASSSPRDRGRKYEQYF
TGTGCCAGCAGCAGCCCCCGGGACAGGGGTAGGAAGTACGAGCAGTACTTC
>TRBD1|-|TRBV29-1|TRBJ2-2
CSVGQGSNTGELFF
TGCAGCGTCGGACAGGGGTCGAACACCGGGGAGCTGTTTTTT
>TRBD1|-|TRBV6-2/TRBV6-3|TRBJ2-7
CASSFHRGPNYEQYF
TGTGCCAGCAGTTTTCACAGGGGACCGAACTACGAGCAGTACTTC
>TRBD2|many|TRBV7-9|TRBJ2-1
CASSSGTSGNNEQFF
TGTGCCAGCAGTTCCGGGACTAGCGGGAACAATGAGCAGTTCTTC
>TRBD2|few|TRBV20-1|TRBJ2-2
CSARYGGSTGELFF
TGCAGTGCTAGATACGGGGGGTCCACCGGGGAGCTGTTTTTT
>TRBD2|few|TRBV3-1|TRBJ2-7
CASTLAGGYEQYF
TGTGCCAGCACCCTAGCGGGGGGGTACGAGCAGTACTTC
>-|many|TRBV5-1|TRBJ2-1
CASSTFEGNEQFF
TGCGCCAGCAGCACGTTTGAAGGCAATGAGCAGTTCTTC
>-|-|TRBV3-1|TRBJ2-7
CASSQGLRGGYEQYF
TGTGCCAGCAGCCAAGGTTTAAGGGGAGGCTACGAGCAGTACTTC
>TRBD1|-|TRBV20-1|TRBJ2-4
CSALGQGPKYF
TGCAGTGCTCTCGGACAGGGGCCCAAGTACTTC
>TRBD1|-|TRBV3-1|TRBJ2-5
CASSQDRDRGRETQYF
TGTGCCAGCAGCCAAGATCGGGACAGGGGGCGAGAGACCCAGTACTTC
>-|few|TRBV15|TRBJ2-7
CATSIDYSKQSYEQYF
TGTGCCACCAGCATTGACTATAGCAAACAGTCCTACGAGCAGTACTTC
>TRBD1|many|TRBV27|TRBJ2-3
CASSLTGGDTQYF
TGTGCCAGCAGTCTCACAGGGGGAGATACGCAGTATTTT
>TRBD1|-|TRBV10-3|TRBJ2-1
CAIRPGTGYYNEQFF
TGTGCCATCAGACCCGGGACAGGGTACTACAATGAGCAGTTCTTC
>-|-|TRBV28|TRBJ1-1
CASSQVKTVAFF
TGTGCCAGCAGTCAAGTAAAGACAGTAGCTTTCTTT
>TRBD2|few|TRBV11-2|TRBJ2-2
CASSLGSGGPNTGELFF
TGTGCCAGCAGCTTAGGAAGCGGGGGCCCGAACACCGGGGAGCTGTTTTTT
>-|many|TRBV7-8|TRBJ2-1
CASSLAVAGEQFF
TGTGCCAGCAGCTTAGCGGTAGCCGGAGAGCAGTTCTTC